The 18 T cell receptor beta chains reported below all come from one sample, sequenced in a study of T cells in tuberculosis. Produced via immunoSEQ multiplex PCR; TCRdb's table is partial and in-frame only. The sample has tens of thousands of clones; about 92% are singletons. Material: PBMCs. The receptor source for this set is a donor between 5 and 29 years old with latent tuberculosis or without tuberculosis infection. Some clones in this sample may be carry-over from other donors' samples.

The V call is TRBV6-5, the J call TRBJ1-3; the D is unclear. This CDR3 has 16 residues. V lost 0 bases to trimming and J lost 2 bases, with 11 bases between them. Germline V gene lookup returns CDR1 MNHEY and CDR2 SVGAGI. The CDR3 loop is CASSYSIATAGNTIYF. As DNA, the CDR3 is TGTGCCAGCAGTTACTCGATTGCTACTGCTGGAAACACCATATATTTT.

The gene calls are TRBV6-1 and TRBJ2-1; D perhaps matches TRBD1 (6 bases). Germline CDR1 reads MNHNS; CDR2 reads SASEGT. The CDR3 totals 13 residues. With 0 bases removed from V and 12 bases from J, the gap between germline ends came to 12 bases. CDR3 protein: CASSEASGTRQFF. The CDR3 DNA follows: TGTGCCAGCAGTGAAGCATCCGGGACACGGCAGTTCTTC.

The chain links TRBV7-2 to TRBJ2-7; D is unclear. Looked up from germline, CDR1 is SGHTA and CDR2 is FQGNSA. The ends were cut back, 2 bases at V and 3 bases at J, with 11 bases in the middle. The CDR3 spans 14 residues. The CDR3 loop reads CASSLISPYYEQYF. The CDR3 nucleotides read TGTGCCAGCAGCTTAATCAGTCCTTACTACGAGCAGTACTTC.

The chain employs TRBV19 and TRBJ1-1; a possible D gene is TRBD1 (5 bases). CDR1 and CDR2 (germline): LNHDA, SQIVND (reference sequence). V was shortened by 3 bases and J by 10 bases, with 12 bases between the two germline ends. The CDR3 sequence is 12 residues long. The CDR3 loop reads CASSISNGGAFF. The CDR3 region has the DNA TGTGCCAGTAGTATTAGTAACGGGGGAGCTTTCTTT. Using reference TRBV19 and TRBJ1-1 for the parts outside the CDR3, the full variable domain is DGGITQSPKYLFRKEGQNVTLSCEQNLNHDAMYWYRQDPGQGLRLIYYSQIVNDFQKGDIAEGYSVSREKKESFPLTVTSAQKNPTAFYLCASSISNGGAFFGQGTRLTVV.

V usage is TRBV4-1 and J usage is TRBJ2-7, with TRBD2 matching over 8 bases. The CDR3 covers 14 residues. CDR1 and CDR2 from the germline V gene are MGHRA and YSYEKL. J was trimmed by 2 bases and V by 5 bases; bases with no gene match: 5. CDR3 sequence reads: CASSAGGGTYEQYF. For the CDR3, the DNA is TGCGCCAGCAGCGCCGGGGGGGGCACCTACGAGCAGTACTTC.

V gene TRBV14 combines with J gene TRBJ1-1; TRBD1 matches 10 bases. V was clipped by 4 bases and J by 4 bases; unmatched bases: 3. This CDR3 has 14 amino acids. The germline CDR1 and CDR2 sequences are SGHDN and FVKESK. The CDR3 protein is CASSLRQGATEAFF. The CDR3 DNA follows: TGTGCCAGCAGCCTGCGACAGGGGGCCACTGAAGCTTTCTTT.

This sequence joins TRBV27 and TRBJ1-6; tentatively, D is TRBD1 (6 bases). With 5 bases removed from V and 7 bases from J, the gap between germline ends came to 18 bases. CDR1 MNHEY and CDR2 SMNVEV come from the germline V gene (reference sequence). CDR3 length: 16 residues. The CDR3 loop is CASSGLRRRGNSPLHF. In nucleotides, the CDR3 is TGTGCCAGCAGTGGGTTGAGGCGCAGGGGAAATTCACCCCTCCACTTT.

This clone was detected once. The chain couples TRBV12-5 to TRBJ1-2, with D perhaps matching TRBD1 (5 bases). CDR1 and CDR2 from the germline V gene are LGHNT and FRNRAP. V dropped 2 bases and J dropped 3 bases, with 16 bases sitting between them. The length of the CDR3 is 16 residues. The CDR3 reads CASGLSWQGFYYGYTF. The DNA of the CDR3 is TGTGCTAGTGGTTTGAGTTGGCAGGGTTTTTACTATGGCTACACCTTC.

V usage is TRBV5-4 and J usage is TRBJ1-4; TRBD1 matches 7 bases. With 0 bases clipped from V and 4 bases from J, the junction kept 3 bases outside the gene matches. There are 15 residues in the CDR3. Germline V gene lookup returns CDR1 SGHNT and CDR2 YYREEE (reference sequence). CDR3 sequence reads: CASSLDRGFNEKLFF. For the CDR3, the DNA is TGTGCCAGCAGCTTGGACAGGGGATTTAATGAAAAACTGTTTTTT.

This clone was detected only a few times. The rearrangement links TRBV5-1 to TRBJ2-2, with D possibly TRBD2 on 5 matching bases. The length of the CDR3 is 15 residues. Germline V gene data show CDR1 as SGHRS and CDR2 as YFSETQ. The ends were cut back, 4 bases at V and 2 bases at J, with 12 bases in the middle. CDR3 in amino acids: CASSPSLANTGELFF. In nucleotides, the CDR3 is TGCGCCAGCAGCCCCTCGCTAGCCAACACCGGGGAGCTGTTTTTT. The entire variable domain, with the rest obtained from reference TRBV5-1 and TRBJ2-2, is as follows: KAGVTQTPRYLIKTRGQQVTLSCSPISGHRSVSWYQQTPGQGLQFLFEYFSETQRNKGNFPGRFSGRQFSNSRSEMNVSTLELGDSALYLCASSPSLANTGELFFGEGSRLTVL.

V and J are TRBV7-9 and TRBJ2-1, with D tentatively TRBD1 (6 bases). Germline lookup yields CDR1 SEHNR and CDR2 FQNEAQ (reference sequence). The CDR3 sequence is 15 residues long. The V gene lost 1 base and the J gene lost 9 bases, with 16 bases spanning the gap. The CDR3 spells CASSLGDTGISEQFF. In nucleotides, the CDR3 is TGTGCCAGCAGCTTAGGAGATACAGGGATCAGTGAGCAGTTCTTC.

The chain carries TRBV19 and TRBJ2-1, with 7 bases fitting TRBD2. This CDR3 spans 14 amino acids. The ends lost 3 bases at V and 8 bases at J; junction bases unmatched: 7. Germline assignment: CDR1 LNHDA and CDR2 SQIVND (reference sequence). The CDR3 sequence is CASSMYRTSDEQFF. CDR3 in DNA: TGTGCCAGTAGTATGTATCGTACTAGCGATGAGCAGTTCTTC.

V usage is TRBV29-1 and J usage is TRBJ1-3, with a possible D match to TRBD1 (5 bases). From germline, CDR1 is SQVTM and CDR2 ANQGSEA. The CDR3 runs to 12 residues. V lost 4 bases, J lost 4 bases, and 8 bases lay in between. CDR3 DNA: TGCAGCGTTGGTCAGGGAGGAAACACCATATATTTT. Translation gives CSVGQGGNTIYF.

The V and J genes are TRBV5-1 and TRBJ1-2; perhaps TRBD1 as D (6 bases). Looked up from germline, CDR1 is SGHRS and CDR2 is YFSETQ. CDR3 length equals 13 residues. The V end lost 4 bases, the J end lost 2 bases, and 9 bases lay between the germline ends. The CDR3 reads CASSLGQNYGYTF. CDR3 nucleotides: TGCGCCAGCAGCCTTGGACAGAACTATGGCTACACCTTC.

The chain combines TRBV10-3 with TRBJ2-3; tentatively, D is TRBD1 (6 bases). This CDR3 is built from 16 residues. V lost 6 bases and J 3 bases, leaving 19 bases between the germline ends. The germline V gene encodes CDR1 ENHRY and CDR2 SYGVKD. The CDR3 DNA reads TGTGCCATCAGCGATTACAGGGTCTTGAGGACAGATACGCAGTATTTT. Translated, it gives CAISDYRVLRTDTQYF.

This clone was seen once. Here the CDR3 reads CASSFGTGPHSYEQYF. CDR3 DNA sequence: TGTGCCAGCAGTTTTGGGACAGGGCCTCACTCCTACGAGCAGTACTTC. This chain links TRBV6-5 with TRBJ2-7; 9 positions match TRBD1. Trimming cost V 4 bases and J 0 bases; bases outside gene matches: 7. Germline V gives CDR1 MNHEY, CDR2 SVGAGI. The CDR3 contains 16 residues.

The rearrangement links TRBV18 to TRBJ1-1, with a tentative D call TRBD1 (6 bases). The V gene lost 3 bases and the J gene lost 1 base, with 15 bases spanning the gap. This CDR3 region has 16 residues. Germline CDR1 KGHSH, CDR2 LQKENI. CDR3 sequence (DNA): TGTGCCAGCTCACCCGTTGAAATGGGGGCGAACACTGAAGCTTTCTTT. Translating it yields CASSPVEMGANTEAFF.

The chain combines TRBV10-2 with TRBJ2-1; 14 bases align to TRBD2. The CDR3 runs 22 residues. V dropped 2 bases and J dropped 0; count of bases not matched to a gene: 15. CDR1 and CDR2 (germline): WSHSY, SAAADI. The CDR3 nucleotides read TGCGCCAGCAGTGAGCGACTAGCGGGGGGGTCCCTAAACCCTCTCTCCTACAATGAGCAGTTCTTC. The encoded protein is CASSERLAGGSLNPLSYNEQFF.